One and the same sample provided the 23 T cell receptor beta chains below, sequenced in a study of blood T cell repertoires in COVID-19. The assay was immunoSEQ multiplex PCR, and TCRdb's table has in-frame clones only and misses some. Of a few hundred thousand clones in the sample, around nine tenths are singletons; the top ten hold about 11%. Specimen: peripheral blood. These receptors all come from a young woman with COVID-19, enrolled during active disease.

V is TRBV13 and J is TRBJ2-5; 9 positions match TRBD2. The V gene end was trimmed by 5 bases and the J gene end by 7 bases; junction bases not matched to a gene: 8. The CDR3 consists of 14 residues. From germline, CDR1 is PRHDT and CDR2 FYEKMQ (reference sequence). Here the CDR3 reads CASSISGGRRTQYF. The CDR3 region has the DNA TGTGCCAGCAGCATTAGCGGGGGCCGGAGGACCCAGTACTTC.

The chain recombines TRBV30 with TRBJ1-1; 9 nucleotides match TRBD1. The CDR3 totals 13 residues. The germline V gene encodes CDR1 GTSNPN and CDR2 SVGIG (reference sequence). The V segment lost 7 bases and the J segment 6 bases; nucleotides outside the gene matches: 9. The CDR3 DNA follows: TGTGCCTCAACAGGGGGCGTAAGGTCTGAAGCTTTCTTT. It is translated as CASTGGVRSEAFF. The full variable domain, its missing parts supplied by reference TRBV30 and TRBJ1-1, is SQTIHQWPATLVQPVGSPLSLECTVEGTSNPNLYWYRQAAGRGLQLLFYSVGIGQISSEVPQNLSASRPQDRQFILSSKKLLLSDSGFYLCASTGGVRSEAFFGQGTRLTVV.

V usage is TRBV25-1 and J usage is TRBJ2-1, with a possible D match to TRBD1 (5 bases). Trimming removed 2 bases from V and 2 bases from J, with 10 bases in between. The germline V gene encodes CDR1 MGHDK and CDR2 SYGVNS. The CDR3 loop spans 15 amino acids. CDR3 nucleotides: TGTGCCAGCAGTGAAAGACAGAGGACCTACAATGAGCAGTTCTTC. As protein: CASSERQRTYNEQFF.

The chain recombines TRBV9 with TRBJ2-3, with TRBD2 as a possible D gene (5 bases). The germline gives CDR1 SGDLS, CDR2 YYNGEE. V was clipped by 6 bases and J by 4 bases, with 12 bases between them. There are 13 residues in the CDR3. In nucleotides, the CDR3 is TGTGCCAGCACCCCGGGAAGGCCAGATACGCAGTATTTT. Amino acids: CASTPGRPDTQYF.

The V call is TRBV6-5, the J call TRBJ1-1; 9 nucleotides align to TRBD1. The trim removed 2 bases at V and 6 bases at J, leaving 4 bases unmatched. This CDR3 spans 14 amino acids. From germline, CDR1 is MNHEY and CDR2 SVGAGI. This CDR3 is CASSYLGQGSEAFF. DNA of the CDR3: TGTGCCAGCAGTTACCTGGGACAGGGCTCTGAAGCTTTCTTT.

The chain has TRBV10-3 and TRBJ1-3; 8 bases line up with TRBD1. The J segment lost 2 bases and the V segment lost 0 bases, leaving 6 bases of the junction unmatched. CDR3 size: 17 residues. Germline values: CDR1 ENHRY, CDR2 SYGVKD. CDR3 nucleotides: TGTGCCATCAGTGAGTCGACGACAGGGGTTACTGGAAACACCATATATTTT. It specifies CAISESTTGVTGNTIYF.

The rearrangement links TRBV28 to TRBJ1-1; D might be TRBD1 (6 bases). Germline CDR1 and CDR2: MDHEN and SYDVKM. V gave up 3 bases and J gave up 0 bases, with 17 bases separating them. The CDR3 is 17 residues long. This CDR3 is CASSFPPRGSMNTEAFF. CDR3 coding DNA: TGTGCCAGCAGTTTTCCCCCCAGGGGATCCATGAACACTGAAGCTTTCTTT.

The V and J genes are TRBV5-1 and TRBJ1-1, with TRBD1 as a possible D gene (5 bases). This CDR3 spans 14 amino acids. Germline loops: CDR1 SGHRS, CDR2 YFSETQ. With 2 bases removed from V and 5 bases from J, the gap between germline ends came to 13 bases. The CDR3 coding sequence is TGCGCCAGCAGCTTAAAGGAGGGGCGAACTGAAGCTTTCTTT. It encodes CASSLKEGRTEAFF.

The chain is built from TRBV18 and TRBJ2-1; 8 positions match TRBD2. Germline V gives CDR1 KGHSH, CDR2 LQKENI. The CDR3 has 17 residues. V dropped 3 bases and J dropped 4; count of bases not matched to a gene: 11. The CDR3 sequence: CASSPSPGLGKYNEQFF. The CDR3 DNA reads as TGTGCCAGCTCACCGTCTCCGGGACTAGGGAAGTACAATGAGCAGTTCTTC.

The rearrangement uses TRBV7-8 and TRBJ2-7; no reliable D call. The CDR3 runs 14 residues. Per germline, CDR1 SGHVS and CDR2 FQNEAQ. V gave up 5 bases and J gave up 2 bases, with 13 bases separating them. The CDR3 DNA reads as TGTGCCAGCAGCCGCTCCAGGCTAACCTACGAGCAGTACTTC. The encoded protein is CASSRSRLTYEQYF.

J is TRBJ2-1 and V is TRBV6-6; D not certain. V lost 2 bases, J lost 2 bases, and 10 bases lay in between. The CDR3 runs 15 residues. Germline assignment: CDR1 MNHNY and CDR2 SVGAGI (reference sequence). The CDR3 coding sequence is TGTGCCAGCAGTTACAGTGCGCCCACCTACAATGAGCAGTTCTTC. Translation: CASSYSAPTYNEQFF.

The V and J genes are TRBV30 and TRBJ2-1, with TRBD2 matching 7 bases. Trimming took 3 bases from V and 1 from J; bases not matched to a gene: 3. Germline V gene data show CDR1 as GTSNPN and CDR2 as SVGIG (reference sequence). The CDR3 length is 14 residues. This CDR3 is CAWRGLGSYNEQFF. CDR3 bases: TGTGCCTGGAGAGGACTAGGGTCCTACAATGAGCAGTTCTTC.

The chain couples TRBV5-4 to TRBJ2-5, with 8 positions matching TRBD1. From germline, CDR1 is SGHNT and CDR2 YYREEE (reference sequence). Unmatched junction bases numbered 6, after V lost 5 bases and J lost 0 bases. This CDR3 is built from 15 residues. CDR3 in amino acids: CASSRGQGNQETQYF. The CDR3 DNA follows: TGTGCCAGCAGTCGAGGACAGGGCAACCAAGAGACCCAGTACTTC.

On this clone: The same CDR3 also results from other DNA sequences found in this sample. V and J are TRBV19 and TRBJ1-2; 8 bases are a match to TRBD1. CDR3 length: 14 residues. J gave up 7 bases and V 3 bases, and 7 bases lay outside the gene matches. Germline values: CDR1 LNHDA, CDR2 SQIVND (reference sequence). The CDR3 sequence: CASSIGRGPAGYTF. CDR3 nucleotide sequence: TGTGCCAGTAGTATCGGCAGGGGGCCAGCTGGCTACACCTTC.

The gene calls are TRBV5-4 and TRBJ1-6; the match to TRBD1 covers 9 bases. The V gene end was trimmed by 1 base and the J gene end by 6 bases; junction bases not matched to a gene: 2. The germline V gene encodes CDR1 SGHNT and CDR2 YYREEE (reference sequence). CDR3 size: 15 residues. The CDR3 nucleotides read TGTGCCAGCAGCTTGACAGGGGGCGGTAATTCACCCCTCCACTTT. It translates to CASSLTGGGNSPLHF.

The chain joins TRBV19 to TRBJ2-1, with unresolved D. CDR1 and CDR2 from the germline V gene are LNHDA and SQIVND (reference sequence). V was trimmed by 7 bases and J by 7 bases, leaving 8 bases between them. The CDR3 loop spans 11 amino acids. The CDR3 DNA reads TGTGCCAGTATATCCGGGAATGAGCAGTTCTTC. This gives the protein CASISGNEQFF.

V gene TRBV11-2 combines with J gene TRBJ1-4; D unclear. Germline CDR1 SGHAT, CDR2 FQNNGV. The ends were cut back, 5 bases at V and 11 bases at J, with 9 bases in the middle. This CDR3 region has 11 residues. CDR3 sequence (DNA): TGTGCCAGCAGCCTCACAACGAAACTGTTTTTT. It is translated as CASSLTTKLFF.

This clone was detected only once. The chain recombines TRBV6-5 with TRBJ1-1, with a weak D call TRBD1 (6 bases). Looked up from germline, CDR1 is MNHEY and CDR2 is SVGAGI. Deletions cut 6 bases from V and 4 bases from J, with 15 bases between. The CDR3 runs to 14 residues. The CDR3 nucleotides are TGTGCCAGCAGCGCGGGGGCCCGGGGCACTGAAGCTTTCTTT. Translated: CASSAGARGTEAFF.

The CDR3 sequence: CASSFEIFGNTIYF. The DNA for the CDR3 is TGTGCCAGCAGTTTCGAGATATTTGGAAACACCATATATTTT. The chain joins TRBV28 to TRBJ1-3; D not certain. The CDR3 length is 14 residues. V was shortened by 3 bases and J by 3 bases, with 9 bases between the two germline ends. Germline CDR1 MDHEN, CDR2 SYDVKM.

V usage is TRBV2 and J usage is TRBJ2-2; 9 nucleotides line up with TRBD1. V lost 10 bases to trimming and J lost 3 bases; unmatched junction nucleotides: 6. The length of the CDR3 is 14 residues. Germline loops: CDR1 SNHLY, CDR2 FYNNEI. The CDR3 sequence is CATGRDRDTGELFF. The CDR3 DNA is TGTGCCACTGGCCGGGACAGGGACACCGGGGAGCTGTTTTTT.

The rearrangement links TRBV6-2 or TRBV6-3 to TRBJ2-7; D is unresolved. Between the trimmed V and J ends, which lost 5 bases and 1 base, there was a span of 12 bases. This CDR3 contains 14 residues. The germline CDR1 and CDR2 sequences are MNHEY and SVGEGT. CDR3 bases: TGTGCCAGCAGTACTTTCTTCCCTTCCTACGAGCAGTACTTC. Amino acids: CASSTFFPSYEQYF.

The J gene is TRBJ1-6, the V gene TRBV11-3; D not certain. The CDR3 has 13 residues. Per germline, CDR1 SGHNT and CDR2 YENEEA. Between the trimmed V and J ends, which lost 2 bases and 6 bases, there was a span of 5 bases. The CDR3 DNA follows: TGTGCCAGCAGCTTATCTCCTAATTCACCCCTCCACTTT. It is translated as CASSLSPNSPLHF.

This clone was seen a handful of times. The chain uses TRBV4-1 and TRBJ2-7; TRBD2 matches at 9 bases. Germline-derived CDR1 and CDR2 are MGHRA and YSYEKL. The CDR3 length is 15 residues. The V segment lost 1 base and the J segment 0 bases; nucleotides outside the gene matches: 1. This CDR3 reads CASSQGLADSYEQYF. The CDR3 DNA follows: TGCGCCAGCAGCCAAGGACTAGCGGACTCCTACGAGCAGTACTTC.